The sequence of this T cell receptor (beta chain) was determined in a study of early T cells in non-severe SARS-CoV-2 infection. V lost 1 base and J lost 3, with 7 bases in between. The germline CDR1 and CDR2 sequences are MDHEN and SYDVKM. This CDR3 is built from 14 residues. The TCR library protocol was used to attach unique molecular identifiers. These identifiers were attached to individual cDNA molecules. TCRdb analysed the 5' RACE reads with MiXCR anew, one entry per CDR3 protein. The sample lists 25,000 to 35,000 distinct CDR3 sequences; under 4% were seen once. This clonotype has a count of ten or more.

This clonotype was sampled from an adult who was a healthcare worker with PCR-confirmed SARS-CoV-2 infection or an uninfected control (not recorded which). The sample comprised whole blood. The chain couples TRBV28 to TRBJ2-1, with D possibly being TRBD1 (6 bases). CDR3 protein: CASSLSQGYNEQFF. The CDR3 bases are TGTGCCAGCAGTTTATCACAGGGCTACAATGAGCAGTTCTTC.